This T cell receptor (beta chain) comes out of a study of cytomegalovirus exposure and HLA in healthy donors. V lost 5 bases and J lost 4; bases outside the gene matches: 7. This CDR3 has 14 amino acids. Germline CDR1 reads SGHAT; CDR2 reads FQNNGV. The PCR used 60 Vbeta and 13 Jbeta primers. Assay used: immunoSEQ multiplex PCR; TCRdb lists only in-frame clones, some missing. The repertoire holds some 160,000 clones, about four fifths seen once, with 8.5% in the top ten. The sequence came from a male donor in good health and CMV-seropositive. Material: PBMCs. The rearrangement links TRBV11-2 to TRBJ1-1, with 7 bases matching TRBD1. This CDR3 is CASSIRQGSTEAFF. The CDR3 region has the DNA TGTGCCAGCAGCATAAGACAGGGTTCCACTGAAGCTTTCTTT.